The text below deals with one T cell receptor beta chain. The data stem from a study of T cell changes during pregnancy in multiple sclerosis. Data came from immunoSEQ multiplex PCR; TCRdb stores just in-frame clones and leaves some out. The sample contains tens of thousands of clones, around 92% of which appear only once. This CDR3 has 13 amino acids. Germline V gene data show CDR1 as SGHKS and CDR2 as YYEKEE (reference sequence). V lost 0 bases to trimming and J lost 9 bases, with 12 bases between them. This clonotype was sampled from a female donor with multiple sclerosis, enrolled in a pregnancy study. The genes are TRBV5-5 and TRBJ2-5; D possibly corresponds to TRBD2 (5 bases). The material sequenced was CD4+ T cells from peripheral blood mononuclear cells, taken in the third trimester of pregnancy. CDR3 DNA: TGTGCCAGCAGCTTGGCGTCCGGCGGGCCCCAGTACTTC. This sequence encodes CASSLASGGPQYF. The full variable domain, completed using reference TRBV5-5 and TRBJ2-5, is DAGVTQSPTHLIKTRGQQVTLRCSPISGHKSVSWYQQVLGQGPQFIFQYYEKEERGRGNFPDRFSARQFPNYSSELNVNALLLGDSALYLCASSLASGGPQYFGPGTRLLVL.